Listed below are T cell receptor beta chains from one sample, sequenced in a study of blood T cells in healthy people across ages. Each CDR3 protein gets one entry after TCRdb re-called the 5' RACE reads with MiXCR. The repertoire holds 1.5 million or so distinct CDR3 sequences, 35% to 45% seen once, with 7.9% in the top ten. The sample consisted of blood. These receptors were taken from a woman aged 18-29 years in good health. Both conserved end residues are part of each CDR3. Fields, in order: V gene, clone size, D gene, J gene, CDR3 DNA, CDR3 protein. A D gene is named only where the DNA matches it firmly. Size is omitted from some rows. Given values are once, few, many or a class for expanded clones.

V: TRBV12-3/TRBV12-4; size: few; D: NA; J: TRBJ2-1; DNA: TGTGCCAGCACCGTGGCCCTAACCAATGAGCAGTTCTTC; CDR3: CASTVALTNEQFF
V: TRBV28; size: once; D: NA; J: TRBJ2-7; DNA: TGTGCCAGCAGTTTACGGGTTGGGGGGAAATTGGACGAGCAGTACTTC; CDR3: CASSLRVGGKLDEQYF
V: TRBV12-3/TRBV12-4; size: few; D: NA; J: TRBJ2-1; DNA: TGTGCCAGCACTTCAGGGAGCCGCTATGAGCAGTTCTTC; CDR3: CASTSGSRYEQFF
V: TRBV2; size: NA; D: TRBD1; J: TRBJ1-2; DNA: TGTGCCAGCAGTGAGGACAGGGGCAACTATGGCTACACCTTC; CDR3: CASSEDRGNYGYTF
V: TRBV20-1; size: few; D: NA; J: TRBJ2-3; DNA: TGCAGTGCTAGAGGAATGACCGCCACAGATACGCAGTATTTT; CDR3: CSARGMTATDTQYF
V: TRBV29-1; size: NA; D: NA; J: TRBJ2-5; DNA: TGCAGCGTTGTCGCTGAACCACAAGAGACCCAGTACTTC; CDR3: CSVVAEPQETQYF
V: TRBV4-1; size: many; D: TRBD2; J: TRBJ2-1; DNA: TGCGCCAGCAGCCAAGGACCCCAGCGGGGGGGCGAGAATGAGCAGTTCTTC; CDR3: CASSQGPQRGGENEQFF
V: TRBV7-8; size: NA; D: NA; J: TRBJ2-2; DNA: TGTGCCAGCAGCCTAGAGCTCCCCGGTACCGGGGAGCTGTTTTTT; CDR3: CASSLELPGTGELFF
V: TRBV27; size: few; D: NA; J: TRBJ1-2; DNA: TGTGCCAGCAGTTTATCGCGGGGGGGCTATGGCTACACCTTC; CDR3: CASSLSRGGYGYTF
V: TRBV4-2; size: many; D: NA; J: TRBJ2-1; DNA: TGTGCCAGCAGCCTCGCCCTCGAGAGGAACAATGAGCAGTTCTTC; CDR3: CASSLALERNNEQFF
V: TRBV7-9; size: NA; D: TRBD2; J: TRBJ2-3; DNA: TGTGCCAGCAGCTTAGAATTCGGCGGGGGGCCCGAGGATACGCAGTATTTT; CDR3: CASSLEFGGGPEDTQYF
V: TRBV27; size: NA; D: NA; J: TRBJ1-1; DNA: TGTGCCAGCAGTTTAGTGGCGGGTCTGGGGGTTGAAGCTTTCTTT; CDR3: CASSLVAGLGVEAFF
V: TRBV6-1; size: NA; D: TRBD2; J: TRBJ2-3; DNA: TGTGCCAGCAGTGAAAGAAGAACTAGCGGCAGCACAGATACGCAGTATTTT; CDR3: CASSERRTSGSTDTQYF
V: TRBV7-9; size: NA; D: TRBD1; J: TRBJ1-6; DNA: TGTGCCAGCAGCGAACAAGGGGGCGGGAATTCACCCCTCCACTTT; CDR3: CASSEQGGGNSPLHF
V: TRBV25-1; size: NA; D: NA; J: TRBJ1-2; DNA: TGTGCCAGCAGTGATATGGACAGAATCTATGGCTACACCTTC; CDR3: CASSDMDRIYGYTF
V: TRBV6-5; size: few; D: NA; J: TRBJ2-3; DNA: TGTGCCAGCAGTTATTTCTGGGGGGCGTCAGATACGCAGTATTTT; CDR3: CASSYFWGASDTQYF
V: TRBV6-2/TRBV6-3; size: many; D: NA; J: TRBJ2-5; DNA: TGTGCCAGCACCCGGGACTTACAGGAGACCCAGTACTTC; CDR3: CASTRDLQETQYF
V: TRBV3-1; size: NA; D: NA; J: TRBJ2-7; DNA: TGTGCCAGCAGCCAAGGGATTCGGGACCCTGGGTACTTC; CDR3: CASSQGIRDPGYF
V: TRBV5-1; size: NA; D: NA; J: TRBJ2-5; DNA: TGCGCCAGCAGCCCCCAGTTCGGGACCCAGTACTTC; CDR3: CASSPQFGTQYF
V: TRBV5-1; size: once; D: NA; J: TRBJ1-2; DNA: TGCGCCAGCAGCCCCTCCGGGACACTCTATGGCTGCACCTTC; CDR3: CASSPSGTLYGCTF
V: TRBV5-1; size: NA; D: NA; J: TRBJ2-1; DNA: TGCGCCAGCAGCCCCGCCCCCGGGACTGGGCGCGGGGAGCAGTTCTTC; CDR3: CASSPAPGTGRGEQFF
V: TRBV25-1; size: NA; D: NA; J: TRBJ2-2; DNA: TGTGCCAGCAGTGGTGGGGTCACCGGGGAGCTGTTTTTT; CDR3: CASSGGVTGELFF
V: TRBV9; size: NA; D: TRBD2; J: TRBJ2-3; DNA: TGTGCCAGCAGCCTTACTAGCGGGCCGGGGGATACGCAGTATTTT; CDR3: CASSLTSGPGDTQYF
V: TRBV9; size: few; D: NA; J: TRBJ2-1; DNA: TGTGCCAGCAGCTTGGGTGGAGGGGGCGTTTACAATGAGCAGTTCTTC; CDR3: CASSLGGGGVYNEQFF
V: TRBV6-1; size: NA; D: TRBD2; J: TRBJ2-3; DNA: TGTGCCAGCATCGGGGGGAGTCGGCCTACGGGGACAGATACGCAGTATTTT; CDR3: CASIGGSRPTGTDTQYF
V: TRBV5-1; size: NA; D: NA; J: TRBJ2-7; DNA: TGCGCCAGCAGCTTGCCAGGGGAAATCTACGAGCAGTACTTC; CDR3: CASSLPGEIYEQYF
V: TRBV12-3/TRBV12-4; size: few; D: NA; J: TRBJ2-7; DNA: TGTGCCAGCTCTTTTATCCCCGGGAACGAGCAGTACTTC; CDR3: CASSFIPGNEQYF
V: TRBV5-1; size: NA; D: TRBD1; J: TRBJ1-4; DNA: TGCGCCAGCAGCAACAGGGGCCCCGTGGAAAAACTGTTTTTT; CDR3: CASSNRGPVEKLFF
V: TRBV20-1; size: NA; D: TRBD1; J: TRBJ2-1; DNA: TGCAGTGCCACAGGACAGGGGGTCTTCTACAATGAGCAGTTCTTC; CDR3: CSATGQGVFYNEQFF
V: TRBV7-2; size: NA; D: TRBD1; J: TRBJ1-5; DNA: TGTGCCAGCAGCTTAGTAGACAGGGGAGAGCAGCCCCAGCATTTT; CDR3: CASSLVDRGEQPQHF
V: TRBV5-1; size: NA; D: NA; J: TRBJ2-7; DNA: TGCGCCAGCAGCTTGGAAGGGGCGGCCGGGGCCTACGAGCAGTACTTC; CDR3: CASSLEGAAGAYEQYF
V: TRBV11-2; size: NA; D: NA; J: TRBJ2-7; DNA: TGTGCCAGCAGCTTAACCCCGGACAGTTTCAACGAGCAGTACTTC; CDR3: CASSLTPDSFNEQYF
V: TRBV12-3/TRBV12-4; size: few; D: NA; J: TRBJ2-7; DNA: TGTGCCAGCACCTCTAGGCGACCAGCGAGGGGGATCTACGAGCAGTACTTC; CDR3: CASTSRRPARGIYEQYF
V: TRBV5-1; size: few; D: NA; J: TRBJ2-3; DNA: TGCGCCAGCAGCTCTACCAGGGGATACACAGATACGCAGTATTTT; CDR3: CASSSTRGYTDTQYF
V: TRBV11-2; size: NA; D: NA; J: TRBJ2-4; DNA: TGTGCCAGCAGCCGAACTACGGACAGCTTTTTAGAGCAGTACTTC; CDR3: CASSRTTDSFLEQYF
V: TRBV12-3/TRBV12-4; size: NA; D: NA; J: TRBJ2-3; DNA: TGTGCCAGCAGTTTCGGCGTGGCCACGGCTGTGCAGTATTTT; CDR3: CASSFGVATAVQYF
V: TRBV20-1; size: few; D: TRBD1; J: TRBJ1-2; DNA: TGCAGTGCCCAGAAAGACAGGGATGAACGCGGCTACACCTTC; CDR3: CSAQKDRDERGYTF
V: TRBV20-1; size: NA; D: NA; J: TRBJ2-3; DNA: TGCAGTGCCACGGAACCCACAGATACGCAGTATTTT; CDR3: CSATEPTDTQYF
V: TRBV4-3; size: NA; D: TRBD1; J: TRBJ2-5; DNA: TGCGCCAGCAGCCAAGGTTTGACAGGGATCTACAATGAGCAGTACTTC; CDR3: CASSQGLTGIYNEQYF
V: TRBV2; size: NA; D: TRBD1; J: TRBJ2-2; DNA: TGTGCCAGCAGGGACCCGGACAGGGCCTTGACCGGGGAGCTGTTTTTT; CDR3: CASRDPDRALTGELFF
V: TRBV6-1; size: NA; D: TRBD1; J: TRBJ2-3; DNA: TGTGCCAGCAGGGACCCGGGACAGGGCACAGATACGCAGTATTTT; CDR3: CASRDPGQGTDTQYF
V: TRBV2; size: few; D: NA; J: TRBJ2-1; DNA: TGTGCCAGCAGGGTTCAGGGGAATGAGCAGTTCTTC; CDR3: CASRVQGNEQFF